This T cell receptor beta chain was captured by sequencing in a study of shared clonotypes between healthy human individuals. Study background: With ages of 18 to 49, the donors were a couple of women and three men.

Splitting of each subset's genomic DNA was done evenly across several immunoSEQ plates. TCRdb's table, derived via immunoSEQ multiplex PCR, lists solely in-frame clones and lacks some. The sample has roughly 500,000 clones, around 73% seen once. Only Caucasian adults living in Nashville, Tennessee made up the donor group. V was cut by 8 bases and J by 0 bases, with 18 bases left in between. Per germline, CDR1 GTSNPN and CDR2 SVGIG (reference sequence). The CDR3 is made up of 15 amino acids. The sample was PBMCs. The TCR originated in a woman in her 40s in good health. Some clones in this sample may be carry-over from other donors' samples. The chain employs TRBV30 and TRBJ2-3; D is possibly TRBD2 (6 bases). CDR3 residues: CAVNGGALSTDTQYF. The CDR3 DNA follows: TGTGCCGTCAACGGAGGGGCCCTTAGCACAGATACGCAGTATTTT.